The sequence of this T cell receptor beta chain was determined in a study of blood T cell repertoires in COVID-19. At the level of the study: COVID-19 samples from acute and convalescent phases originated in the United States, Italy and Spain. T cells, B-cell-depleted T cells, or PBMCs provided the cDNA or gDNA that served as material.

The germline V gene has CDR1 SGHAT and CDR2 FQNNGV. The CDR3 is 15 residues long. Trimming at V came to 6 bases and at J to 7 bases, leaving 9 bases not matched to a gene. As processed by the authors: Nucleated cell counts were estimated from reference gene primer amplification. Data came from immunoSEQ multiplex PCR; TCRdb stores just in-frame clones and leaves some out. D and trimming come from the DNA, and the V and J calls and clone size come from that table. The sample contains about 62,000 clones, roughly 90% of which appear only once. The origin of this receptor is a human donor in a cohort sampled during active COVID-19. Material for sequencing was peripheral blood. The rearrangement links TRBV11-2 to TRBJ1-4, with 9 bases lining up with TRBD1. CDR3 amino acids: CASSPRQGEAEKLFF. The CDR3 coding sequence is TGTGCCAGCAGTCCTAGACAGGGGGAGGCTGAAAAACTGTTTTTT.